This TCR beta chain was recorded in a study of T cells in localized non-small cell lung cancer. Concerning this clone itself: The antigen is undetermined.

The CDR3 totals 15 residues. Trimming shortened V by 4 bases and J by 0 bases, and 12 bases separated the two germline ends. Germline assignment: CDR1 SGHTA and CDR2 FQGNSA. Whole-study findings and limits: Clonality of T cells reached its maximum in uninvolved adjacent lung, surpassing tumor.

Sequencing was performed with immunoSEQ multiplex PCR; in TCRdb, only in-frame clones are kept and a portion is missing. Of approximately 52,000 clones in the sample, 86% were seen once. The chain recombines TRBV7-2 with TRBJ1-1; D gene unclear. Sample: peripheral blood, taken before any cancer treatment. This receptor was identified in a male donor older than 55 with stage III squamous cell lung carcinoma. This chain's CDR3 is CASSSLPPMNTEAFF. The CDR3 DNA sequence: TGTGCCAGCAGCTCGCTACCACCCATGAACACTGAAGCTTTCTTT. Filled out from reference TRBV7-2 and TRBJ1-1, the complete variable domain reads GAGVSQSPSNKVTEKGKDVELRCDPISGHTALYWYRQSLGQGLEFLIYFQGNSAPDKSGLPSDRFSAERTGGSVSTLTIQRTQQEDSAVYLCASSSLPPMNTEAFFGQGTRLTVV.